This TCR beta chain was obtained from a study of monozygotic twins with inflammatory bowel disease. About this clonotype: Its antigen is not identified.

A template switching step added UMIs, each with a 6-nucleotide sample barcode. TCRdb reprocessed the 5' RACE reads and reports one entry per CDR3 protein, with no DNA. The sample data list around 200,000 distinct CDR3 sequences. The CDR3 covers 12 residues. Points from the study as a whole: A reduction in TCRbeta diversity (inverse Simpson) was seen in IBD patients relative to healthy co-twins. The data offered no way to tell different T cell subtypes apart. Patients got different immunosuppressive treatments, which may have made their repertoires more variable.

The sequence came from a human donor with ulcerative colitis or Crohn's disease, or a healthy co-twin of an affected twin (not recorded which). The chain links TRBV12-3 or TRBV12-4 to TRBJ1-4; TCRdb calls TRBD1, which cannot be checked without DNA. The sample consisted of blood. This CDR3 reads CASRGGFEKLFF.